This record looks at one T cell receptor beta chain sequence and its context. The CDR3 is 16 residues long. The germline CDR1 and CDR2 sequences are SGHNT and YYREEE (reference sequence). Trimming shortened V by 3 bases and J by 7 bases, and 19 bases separated the two germline ends. This specimen comes from a study of blood T cell repertoires in COVID-19. As for the study in general: The United States, Italy and Spain supplied acute and convalescent COVID-19 samples. T cells, B-cell-depleted T cells, or PBMCs supplied cDNA or gDNA.

Original analysis: Estimated nucleated cell counts came from reference gene primer amplification. Libraries were prepared by immunoSEQ multiplex PCR; TCRdb keeps only in-frame clonotypes and omits some of them. V, J and clone size derive from that table, while D and trimming were established from the DNA sequence. This sample has approximately 160,000 clones, with around 80% found just once. The sequenced sample was peripheral blood. This receptor was obtained from a woman over 75 with acute or convalescent COVID-19. This chain links TRBV5-4 with TRBJ2-2; TRBD2 might be the D (6 bases). The CDR3 is CASSSGLRTTYGELFF. The CDR3 DNA sequence: TGTGCCAGCAGCTCGGGACTCCGAACGACCTACGGGGAGCTGTTTTTT.